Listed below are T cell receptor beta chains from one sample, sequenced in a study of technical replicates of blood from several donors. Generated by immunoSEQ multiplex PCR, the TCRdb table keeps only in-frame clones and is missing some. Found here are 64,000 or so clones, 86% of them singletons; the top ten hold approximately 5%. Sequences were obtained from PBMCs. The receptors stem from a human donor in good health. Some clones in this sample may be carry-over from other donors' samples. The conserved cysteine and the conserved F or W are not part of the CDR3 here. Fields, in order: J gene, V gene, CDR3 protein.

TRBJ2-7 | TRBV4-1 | ASSQPRGQGLREQY
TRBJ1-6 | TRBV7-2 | ASSLRSKDPASPLH
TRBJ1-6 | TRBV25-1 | ASRPTGMGSPLH
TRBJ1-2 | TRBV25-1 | ASSEPGNSYGYT
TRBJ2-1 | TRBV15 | ATSRVRQGNNEQF
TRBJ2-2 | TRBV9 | ASSYRDTGELF
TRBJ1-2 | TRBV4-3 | ASSRDRANYGYT
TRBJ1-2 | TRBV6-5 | ASSPRGGVGYT
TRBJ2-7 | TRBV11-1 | ASRASSLTYEQY
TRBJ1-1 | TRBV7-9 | ASSASGLMNTEAF
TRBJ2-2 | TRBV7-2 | ASSLHRLAGTGELF
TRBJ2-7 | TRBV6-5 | ASKGQNYEQY
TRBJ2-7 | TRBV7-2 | ASSLTVEQY